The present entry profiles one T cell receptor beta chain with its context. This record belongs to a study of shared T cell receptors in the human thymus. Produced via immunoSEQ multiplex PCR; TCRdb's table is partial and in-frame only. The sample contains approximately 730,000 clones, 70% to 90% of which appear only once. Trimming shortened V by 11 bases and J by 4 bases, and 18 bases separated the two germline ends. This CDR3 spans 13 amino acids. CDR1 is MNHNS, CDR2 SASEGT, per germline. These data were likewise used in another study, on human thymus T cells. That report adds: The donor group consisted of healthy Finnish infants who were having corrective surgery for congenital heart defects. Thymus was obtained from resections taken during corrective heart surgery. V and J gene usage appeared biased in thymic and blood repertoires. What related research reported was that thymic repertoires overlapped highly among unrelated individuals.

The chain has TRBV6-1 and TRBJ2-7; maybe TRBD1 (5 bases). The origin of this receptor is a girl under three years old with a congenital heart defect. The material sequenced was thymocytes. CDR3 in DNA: TGTGCCGATAGACGGGTGGGGCGGTACGAGCAGTACTTC. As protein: CADRRVGRYEQYF.